The 23 T cell receptor beta chains below come from one sample, sequenced in a study of shared clonotypes between healthy human individuals. CD45RO-negative, CCR7-selected cells formed the naive CD8 fraction, which excluded terminally differentiated effector memory CD45RA+ cells. Libraries were prepared by immunoSEQ multiplex PCR; TCRdb keeps only in-frame clonotypes and omits some of them. In the table there are some 2.1 million clones, roughly 94% of which are singletons. The sample taken for sequencing was naive CD8+ T cells sorted from blood. The receptors stem from a man between 18 and 35 years old in good health.

The chain carries TRBV19 and TRBJ1-3, with TRBD1 identical over 9 bases. Germline V gives CDR1 LNHDA, CDR2 SQIVND (reference sequence). With 3 bases clipped from V and 2 bases from J, the junction kept 8 bases outside the gene matches. The CDR3 extends over 17 amino acids. The CDR3 is CASSILPGQGTGNTIYF. CDR3 nucleotide sequence: TGTGCCAGTAGTATTCTACCGGGACAGGGTACTGGAAACACCATATATTTT.

Worth noting for this clone: Other DNA sequences in this sample translate to the same CDR3. CDR3 DNA sequence: TGTGCCAGCAGTTTCTCAGCGAACACTGAAGCTTTCTTT. This sequence encodes CASSFSANTEAFF. J is TRBJ1-1 and V is TRBV27; D unresolved. The CDR3 spans 13 residues. Germline CDR1 and CDR2: MNHEY and SMNVEV (reference sequence). Deletions cut 3 bases from V and 1 base from J, with 6 bases between.

The chain links TRBV4-1 to TRBJ1-1; 10 bases are shared with TRBD1. CDR1 MGHRA and CDR2 YSYEKL come from the germline V gene. V lost 0 bases, J lost 6 bases, and 4 bases stayed unmatched. CDR3 size: 15 residues. Here the CDR3 DNA reads TGCGCCAGCAGCCAAGATAGGACAGGGGGAGCTGAAGCTTTCTTT. Its translation: CASSQDRTGGAEAFF.

This clone was recorded only once. J is TRBJ2-7 and V is TRBV27, with D tentatively TRBD2 (6 bases). Germline loops: CDR1 MNHEY, CDR2 SMNVEV (reference sequence). The CDR3 spans 14 residues. The V and J ends lost 7 bases and 3 bases respectively, with 16 bases between them. The CDR3 loop reads CASKVMEGGYEQYF. The CDR3, as DNA: TGTGCCAGCAAGGTTATGGAGGGCGGCTACGAGCAGTACTTC.

The V and J genes are TRBV14 and TRBJ2-5; 10 bases align to TRBD1. J gave up 5 bases and V 0 bases, and 15 bases lay outside the gene matches. The CDR3 totals 19 residues. CDR1 and CDR2 (germline): SGHDN, FVKESK. The CDR3 reads CASSQDSPRDRGRRETQYF. CDR3 DNA: TGTGCCAGCAGCCAAGATAGCCCCCGGGACAGGGGAAGAAGGGAGACCCAGTACTTC.

The chain is built from TRBV7-9 and TRBJ2-5; D is ambiguous. Trimming left V 5 bases short and J 3 bases short, with 16 bases between. From germline, CDR1 is SEHNR and CDR2 FQNEAQ (reference sequence). This CDR3 spans 15 amino acids. CDR3 coding DNA: TGTGCCAGCAGCGACCATGGGTCTGGGAAAGAGACCCAGTACTTC. Its translation: CASSDHGSGKETQYF.

The V and J genes are TRBV2 and TRBJ1-2; 12 nucleotides align to TRBD1. The CDR3 consists of 15 residues. Germline CDR1 and CDR2: SNHLY and FYNNEI. J gave up 5 bases and V 3 bases, and 4 bases lay outside the gene matches. In DNA form, the CDR3 reads TGTGCCAGCAGTGATGAGGGACAGGGGGCGTATGGCTACACCTTC. Translated, it gives CASSDEGQGAYGYTF.

Points on this clone: Other DNA sequences in this specimen translate into the identical CDR3. The CDR3 loop reads CASSVGPSSYEQYF. CDR3 DNA sequence: TGTGCCAGCAGCGTAGGGCCTAGCAGCTACGAGCAGTACTTC. The chain joins TRBV9 to TRBJ2-7, with a tentative D call TRBD2 (5 bases). This CDR3 is built from 14 residues. V was trimmed by 0 bases and J by 3 bases, leaving 10 bases between them. Germline V CDR1 and CDR2: SGDLS, YYNGEE.

This chain joins TRBV11-3 and TRBJ2-1; D not certain. The V end lost 0 bases, the J end lost 0 bases, and 6 bases lay between the germline ends. The CDR3 consists of 15 residues. In germline, CDR1 is SGHNT, CDR2 YENEEA. DNA for the CDR3: TGTGCCAGCAGCTTAGACATGAGCTCCTACAATGAGCAGTTCTTC. Translated, it gives CASSLDMSSYNEQFF.

This chain uses TRBV2 with TRBJ2-1, with TRBD2 identical over 13 bases. The length of the CDR3 is 18 residues. Losses at the gene ends were 0 bases for V and 3 bases for J; bases not matched to a gene: 5. Germline lookup yields CDR1 SNHLY and CDR2 FYNNEI. The CDR3 loop reads CASSEAWTSGSYYNEQFF. The DNA of the CDR3 is TGTGCCAGCAGTGAAGCTTGGACTAGCGGGAGTTACTACAATGAGCAGTTCTTC.

This chain connects TRBV30 to TRBJ1-2; D is possibly TRBD1 (5 bases). The germline CDR1 and CDR2 sequences are GTSNPN and SVGIG (reference sequence). Trimming took 8 bases from V and 0 from J, leaving 13 bases between them. The CDR3 is made up of 13 amino acids. CDR3 sequence: CATTRDSNYGYTF. CDR3 DNA sequence: TGTGCCACCACCAGGGACTCTAACTATGGCTACACCTTC.

The chain couples TRBV4-3 to TRBJ2-6; D unresolved. Germline CDR1 is LGHNA and CDR2 is YSLEER. This CDR3 is 15 amino acids long. The germline V and J ends were trimmed by 3 bases and 0 bases, with 6 bases remaining between them. In nucleotides, the CDR3 is TGCGCCAGCAGCCAGGGCAACTCTGGGGCCAACGTCCTGACTTTC. Its protein product is CASSQGNSGANVLTF.

The chain links TRBV10-3 to TRBJ1-2, with 8 bases identical to TRBD1. Looked up from germline, CDR1 is ENHRY and CDR2 is SYGVKD. CDR3 size: 19 residues. Trimming removed 0 bases from V and 3 bases from J; junction bases left unmatched: 15. CDR3 DNA sequence: TGTGCCATCAGTGAGTCGGAGACAGGGGAGATGGGGCAATACTATGGCTACACCTTC. Its translation: CAISESETGEMGQYYGYTF.

The chain uses TRBV11-2 and TRBJ2-5; 9 nucleotides match TRBD2. The CDR3 extends over 16 amino acids. Looked up from germline, CDR1 is SGHAT and CDR2 is FQNNGV. Trimming at V came to 2 bases and at J to 1 base, leaving 5 bases not matched to a gene. CDR3 in amino acids: CASSLRSGRIQETQYF. DNA of the CDR3: TGTGCCAGCAGCTTAAGAAGCGGGAGGATCCAAGAGACCCAGTACTTC. The entire variable domain, with the rest obtained from reference TRBV11-2 and TRBJ2-5, is as follows: EAGVAQSPRYKIIEKRQSVAFWCNPISGHATLYWYQQILGQGPKLLIQFQNNGVVDDSQLPKDRFSAERLKGVDSTLKIQPAKLEDSAVYLCASSLRSGRIQETQYFGPGTRLLVL.

In this sample, this clone turned up once. The CDR3 loop is CASTTYNEQFF. The DNA for the CDR3 is TGCGCCAGCACCACATACAATGAGCAGTTCTTC. The chain uses TRBV10-2 and TRBJ2-1; no clear D gene. This CDR3 is 11 amino acids long. CDR1 and CDR2 (germline): WSHSY, SAAADI. The V gene lost 7 bases and the J gene lost 4 bases, with 5 bases spanning the gap.

The chain is built from TRBV6-5 and TRBJ1-1; no definite D call. Germline lookup yields CDR1 MNHEY and CDR2 SVGAGI. This CDR3 is built from 14 residues. With 4 bases removed from V and 0 bases from J, the gap between germline ends came to 9 bases. The CDR3 DNA follows: TGTGCCAGCAGTTCCAGGCTCATGAACACTGAAGCTTTCTTT. Translating gives CASSSRLMNTEAFF.

The chain couples TRBV4-1 to TRBJ2-2; no reliable D call. The V and J ends lost 0 bases and 7 bases respectively, with 15 bases between them. The CDR3 sequence is 16 residues long. The germline V gene has CDR1 MGHRA and CDR2 YSYEKL. Here the CDR3 DNA reads TGCGCCAGCAGCCAAGATTCGGAGCGTCTACTCGGGGAGCTGTTTTTT. Translation gives CASSQDSERLLGELFF.

The J gene is TRBJ2-7, the V gene TRBV6-5; D gene ambiguous. Germline assignment: CDR1 MNHEY and CDR2 SVGAGI. The germline V and J ends were trimmed by 0 bases and 3 bases, with 15 bases remaining between them. The CDR3 is 16 amino acids. The CDR3 sequence: CASSYSAGQESYEQYF. In nucleotides, the CDR3 is TGTGCCAGCAGTTACTCGGCCGGGCAAGAGAGCTACGAGCAGTACTTC.

The chain recombines TRBV9 with TRBJ1-3, with D possibly TRBD1 on 5 matching bases. Germline V gene sequence: CDR1 SGDLS, CDR2 YYNGEE. This CDR3 comprises 19 residues. Trimming removed 3 bases at V and 0 bases at J, with 22 bases between. CDR3 region: CASSAQGEGSYDSGNTIYF. CDR3 bases: TGTGCCAGCAGCGCCCAGGGAGAGGGGTCTTACGACTCTGGAAACACCATATATTTT.

Only a few counts were recorded for this clone. J is TRBJ1-2 and V is TRBV28, with a possible D match to TRBD1 (5 bases). This CDR3 spans 13 amino acids. CDR1 is MDHEN and CDR2 is SYDVKM in the germline V gene. Trimming cost V 4 bases and J 4 bases, with 10 bases left between them. The CDR3 coding sequence is TGTGCCAGCAGTTCCGGGGCTGGCTATGGCTACACCTTC. Amino acids: CASSSGAGYGYTF.

The CDR3 nucleotides are TGCAGCGTTGTGCTAGCGGGAGGGAATGAGCAGTTCTTC. It encodes CSVVLAGGNEQFF. The chain carries TRBV29-1 and TRBJ2-1; TRBD2 matches 12 bases. Germline V gene sequence: CDR1 SQVTM, CDR2 ANQGSEA. The CDR3 contains 13 residues. Trimming took 4 bases from V and 7 from J; bases not matched to a gene: 2.

The rearrangement joins TRBV5-1 to TRBJ2-7; TRBD1 matches at 8 bases. CDR3 length: 15 residues. V lost 4 bases, J lost 0 bases, and 6 bases stayed unmatched. Germline V gives CDR1 SGHRS, CDR2 YFSETQ. DNA for the CDR3: TGCGCCAGCAGCGGGGACAGGACCCTCTCCTACGAGCAGTACTTC. Its translation: CASSGDRTLSYEQYF.

The J gene is TRBJ2-7, the V gene TRBV28; 8 bases fit TRBD1. The CDR3 extends over 15 amino acids. CDR1 and CDR2 (germline): MDHEN, SYDVKM. V shed 3 bases, J shed 4 bases, and the junction held 8 bases outside the gene matches. CDR3 sequence reads: CASSFRSRGPYEQYF. CDR3 nucleotides: TGTGCCAGCAGTTTTCGGTCCAGGGGGCCTTACGAGCAGTACTTC.